One TCR beta chain is described in this entry. As yet, its antigen is unknown. MiXCR was run by TCRdb on the RT-PCR reads, yielding one entry per CDR3 protein. The data show over 450,000 distinct CDR3 sequences, 10% to 15% seen once. The data stem from a study of response to subunit inactivated influenza vaccine. Regarding the study as a whole: Researchers suggested that each seasonal influenza vaccination recruits few new T cells.

Germline CDR1 and CDR2: LGHDT and YNNKEL (reference sequence). After removal of 4 bases from V and 5 bases from J, the junction contained 13 bases not matched to a gene. The CDR3 has 17 residues. The chain combines TRBV3-1 with TRBJ1-4; 7 nucleotides agree with TRBD1. Sequencing used PBMCs from blood, obtained about 40 days after vaccination. This receptor was taken from a man aged 50-60 years who received an inactivated influenza vaccine. This CDR3 reads CASSLNRRDRTNEKLFF. Written as DNA, the CDR3 is TGTGCCAGCAGCCTCAACCGAAGGGACAGAACGAATGAAAAACTGTTTTTT.